Following are 27 T cell receptor beta chains from one sample sequenced in a study of T cell responses to AZD1222 COVID-19 vaccine. The method was immunoSEQ multiplex PCR; TCRdb's version includes in-frame clones alone and lacks a portion of them. This sample yields some 83,000 clones, of which around 90% are seen a single time; approximately 5.7% belongs to the top ten. The sample was peripheral blood, taken on day 0 of AZD1222 vaccination. These receptors were obtained from an adult in good health.

The gene calls are TRBV18 and TRBJ2-7, with 7 positions matching TRBD1. Germline loops: CDR1 KGHSH, CDR2 LQKENI. CDR3 length: 13 residues. With 4 bases clipped from V and 0 bases from J, the junction kept 0 bases outside the gene matches. The CDR3 protein is CASSRDSSYEQYF. The CDR3 DNA follows: TGTGCCAGCTCACGGGACAGCTCCTACGAGCAGTACTTC. Supplemented by reference TRBV18 and TRBJ2-7, the full variable domain reads NAGVMQNPRHLVRRRGQEARLRCSPMKGHSHVYWYRQLPEEGLKFMVYLQKENIIDESGMPKERFSAEFPKEGPSILRIQQVVRGDSAAYFCASSRDSSYEQYFGPGTRLTVT.

This CDR3 is CASKGQGANTEAFF. The CDR3 nucleotides read TGTGCCAGCAAGGGACAGGGGGCGAACACTGAAGCTTTCTTT. V usage is TRBV10-3 and J usage is TRBJ1-1; 12 bases map to TRBD1. CDR1 ENHRY and CDR2 SYGVKD come from the germline V gene. Trimming at V came to 10 bases and at J to 1 base, leaving 4 bases not matched to a gene. This CDR3 spans 14 amino acids.

This chain links TRBV5-4 with TRBJ1-2; D gene unclear. CDR3 length: 12 residues. Germline V gene sequence: CDR1 SGHNT, CDR2 YYREEE (reference sequence). Trimming took off 3 bases at V and 8 bases at J, with 11 bases between the two ends. The CDR3: CASSYPREGYTF. The DNA of the CDR3 is TGTGCCAGCAGCTACCCCCGGGAAGGCTACACCTTC.

This chain links TRBV5-1 with TRBJ1-1; maybe TRBD1 (5 bases). The CDR3 spans 15 residues. Germline V gene data show CDR1 as SGHRS and CDR2 as YFSETQ. With 7 bases removed from V and 1 base from J, the gap between germline ends came to 17 bases. The CDR3 here is CASLKNTGTNTEAFF. The DNA of the CDR3 is TGCGCCAGCCTAAAAAATACAGGAACGAACACTGAAGCTTTCTTT.

The rearrangement joins TRBV3-1 (or the pseudogene TRBV3-2) to TRBJ2-6; 10 positions match TRBD1. Germline V lookup: CDR1 LGHDT, CDR2 YNNKEL (reference sequence). The CDR3 extends over 16 amino acids. Trimming at V came to 6 bases and at J to 2 bases, leaving 4 bases not matched to a gene. CDR3 DNA: TGTGCCAGCAGTTCGACAGGGGGCGCTGGGGCCAACGTCCTGACTTTC. Translated, it gives CASSSTGGAGANVLTF.

This rearrangement joins TRBV5-1 to TRBJ1-1, with 9 bases lining up with TRBD1. The CDR3 length is 13 residues. J was trimmed by 3 bases and V by 3 bases; bases with no gene match: 0. The germline gives CDR1 SGHRS, CDR2 YFSETQ. The CDR3 region has the DNA TGCGCCAGCAGCTGGACAGGGGACACTGAAGCTTTCTTT. Amino acid sequence: CASSWTGDTEAFF.

V and J are TRBV6-5 and TRBJ1-5, with D maybe TRBD1 (5 bases). V was cut by 4 bases and J by 1 base, with 11 bases left in between. The CDR3 length is 15 residues. Germline CDR1 and CDR2: MNHEY and SVGAGI. Written as DNA, the CDR3 is TGTGCCAGCAGTTCAGATACAGGAAGCAATCAGCCCCAGCATTTT. This translates into CASSSDTGSNQPQHF.

This clone was detected a few times. The chain links TRBV2 to TRBJ1-6; 8 nucleotides align to TRBD1. Germline V gene lookup returns CDR1 SNHLY and CDR2 FYNNEI. The CDR3 extends over 16 amino acids. V lost 4 bases to trimming and J lost 9 bases; unmatched junction nucleotides: 11. The CDR3 reads CASSAPGGLGLSPLHF. DNA of the CDR3: TGTGCCAGCAGTGCCCCAGGGGGCTTGGGACTTTCACCCCTCCACTTT.

This sequence joins TRBV4-2 and TRBJ2-7; 8 nucleotides line up with TRBD1. V lost 1 base to trimming and J lost 7 bases; unmatched junction nucleotides: 3. The germline CDR1 and CDR2 sequences are LGHNA and YNFKEQ. CDR3 length: 13 residues. The CDR3 sequence is CASSQGGDREQYF. Here the CDR3 DNA reads TGTGCCAGCAGCCAAGGGGGGGACAGGGAGCAGTACTTC.

The rearrangement joins TRBV18 to TRBJ1-1, with D unresolved. V was shortened by 0 bases and J by 4 bases, with 9 bases between the two germline ends. This CDR3 has 14 amino acids. CDR1 and CDR2 from the germline V gene are KGHSH and LQKENI. The CDR3 is CASSPPYEGTEAFF. In DNA, the CDR3 is TGTGCCAGCTCACCACCTTATGAGGGCACTGAAGCTTTCTTT.

This clone has more than one count but fewer than ten. The sample contains more than one DNA sequence encoding this CDR3. The chain links TRBV7-3 to TRBJ2-5; D is undetermined. Trimming took off 2 bases at V and 5 bases at J, with 6 bases between the two ends. Germline-derived CDR1 and CDR2 are SGHTA and FQGTGA. CDR3 length: 12 amino acids. The CDR3 nucleotides read TGTGCCAGCAGCTTAGTGGGTGAGACCCAGTACTTC. It is translated as CASSLVGETQYF. The complete variable domain, with remaining parts taken from reference TRBV7-3 and TRBJ2-5, reads GAGVSQTPSNKVTEKGKYVELRCDPISGHTALYWYRQSLGQGPEFLIYFQGTGAADDSGLPNDRFFAVRPEGSVSTLKIQRTERGDSAVYLCASSLVGETQYFGPGTRLLVL.

This chain joins TRBV19 and TRBJ1-5; TRBD1 is a possible D gene (6 bases). The ends were cut back, 5 bases at V and 6 bases at J, with 14 bases in the middle. The CDR3 is 14 amino acids. Germline CDR1 and CDR2: LNHDA and SQIVND (reference sequence). The CDR3, as DNA: TGTGCCAGTAGTGTTACAGGGAAGGGTCAGCCCCAGCATTTT. Translation: CASSVTGKGQPQHF.

V is TRBV9 and J is TRBJ1-2; D perhaps matches TRBD1 (6 bases). Per the germline V gene, CDR1 is SGDLS and CDR2 is YYNGEE. This CDR3 contains 14 residues. V was pared by 1 base and J by 1 base, with 8 bases between. The CDR3 spells CASSVQGNNYGYTF. In DNA, the CDR3 is TGTGCCAGCAGCGTACAGGGGAATAACTATGGCTACACCTTC.

The rearrangement uses TRBV7-9 and TRBJ1-5, with D perhaps matching TRBD1 (6 bases). The germline V gene encodes CDR1 SEHNR and CDR2 FQNEAQ (reference sequence). The CDR3 contains 14 residues. Trimming removed 4 bases from V and 8 bases from J, with 15 bases in between. As DNA, the CDR3 is TGTGCCAGCAGCTCTCAGGGGCCTCTGGAGCCCCAGCATTTT. It encodes CASSSQGPLEPQHF.

In nucleotides, the CDR3 is TGTGCCAGCAGGGTGGGACAGAATTCACCCCTCCACTTT. It yields the protein CASRVGQNSPLHF. The chain is built from TRBV12-3 or TRBV12-4 and TRBJ1-6, with TRBD1 identical over 7 bases. The CDR3 runs to 13 residues. The junction had 3 bases not matched to a gene; V was cut back by 6 bases and J by 7 bases.

In its sample, this clone was seen a few times. The chain links TRBV19 to TRBJ1-2; TRBD1 agrees at 7 bases. This CDR3 is 15 amino acids long. Trimming at V came to 3 bases and at J to 1 base, leaving 5 bases not matched to a gene. Germline-derived CDR1 and CDR2 are LNHDA and SQIVND (reference sequence). Here the CDR3 reads CASSIATGNNYGYTF. The CDR3 nucleotides are TGTGCCAGTAGTATTGCGACAGGGAATAACTATGGCTACACCTTC.

The rearrangement uses TRBV27 and TRBJ2-7, with D hard to call. The CDR3 extends over 15 amino acids. Trimming shortened V by 5 bases and J by 1 base, and 15 bases separated the two germline ends. Per germline, CDR1 MNHEY and CDR2 SMNVEV (reference sequence). This chain's CDR3 is CASSPTPVLSYEQYF. CDR3 sequence (DNA): TGTGCCAGCAGTCCTACTCCGGTCCTATCCTACGAGCAGTACTTC.

This chain links TRBV4-1 with TRBJ1-1; TRBD1 might be the D (6 bases). Trimming shortened V by 0 bases and J by 3 bases, and 17 bases separated the two germline ends. Germline assignment: CDR1 MGHRA and CDR2 YSYEKL. CDR3 length equals 17 residues. The chain's CDR3 is CASSQERQGRMDTEAFF. CDR3 DNA sequence: TGCGCCAGCAGCCAAGAACGGCAGGGGCGGATGGACACTGAAGCTTTCTTT.

Relative to its sample, this clone is medium-sized (0.01 to 0.1%). The chain couples TRBV15 to TRBJ2-5; D gene unclear. Germline CDR1 LNHNV, CDR2 YYDKDF (reference sequence). The CDR3 totals 14 residues. V lost 1 base, J lost 5 bases, and 11 bases lay in between. This CDR3 reads CATSRATAWETQYF. In DNA form, the CDR3 reads TGTGCCACCAGCAGAGCTACAGCGTGGGAGACCCAGTACTTC.

V usage is TRBV2 and J usage is TRBJ1-2; the D is unclear. V was trimmed by 4 bases and J by 3 bases, leaving 6 bases between them. The CDR3 loop spans 12 amino acids. Germline V gene data show CDR1 as SNHLY and CDR2 as FYNNEI. The CDR3 region is CASSVGDYGYTF. The CDR3 DNA sequence: TGTGCCAGCAGTGTCGGCGACTATGGCTACACCTTC. The full variable domain, completed using reference TRBV2 and TRBJ1-2, is EPEVTQTPSHQVTQMGQEVILRCVPISNHLYFYWYRQILGQKVEFLVSFYNNEISEKSEIFDDQFSVERPDGSNFTLKIRSTKLEDSAMYFCASSVGDYGYTFGSGTRLTVV.

The chain is built from TRBV11-2 and TRBJ1-4, with TRBD1 matching 8 bases. CDR1 SGHAT and CDR2 FQNNGV come from the germline V gene. This CDR3 spans 15 amino acids. J lost 7 bases, V lost 2 bases, and 6 bases had no gene match. The CDR3 sequence: CASSLKDRVFEKLFF. The CDR3 DNA sequence: TGTGCCAGCAGCTTAAAGGACAGGGTATTTGAAAAACTGTTTTTT. Complete variable domain (other parts from reference TRBV11-2 and TRBJ1-4): EAGVAQSPRYKIIEKRQSVAFWCNPISGHATLYWYQQILGQGPKLLIQFQNNGVVDDSQLPKDRFSAERLKGVDSTLKIQPAKLEDSAVYLCASSLKDRVFEKLFFGSGTQLSVL.

V usage is TRBV19 and J usage is TRBJ1-2, with 7 bases that match TRBD1. This CDR3 has 15 residues. CDR1 and CDR2 (germline): LNHDA, SQIVND (reference sequence). V trimming: 3 bases; J trimming: 0 bases; junction bases outside the gene matches: 4. CDR3 region: CASSISGQTNYGYTF. CDR3 coding DNA: TGTGCCAGTAGTATTTCGGGACAGACTAACTATGGCTACACCTTC.

V gene TRBV16 combines with J gene TRBJ1-3, with D possibly being TRBD1 (5 bases). The CDR3 is 16 residues long. The germline gives CDR1 KGHSY, CDR2 FQNENV. V was trimmed by 0 bases and J by 4 bases, leaving 13 bases between them. This CDR3 is CASSQSRDSLGNTIYF. DNA of the CDR3: TGTGCCAGCAGCCAATCGAGGGACTCCTTAGGAAACACCATATATTTT. The full variable domain, in which reference TRBV16 and TRBJ1-3 provide the parts outside the CDR3, is GEEVAQTPKHLVRGEGQKAKLYCAPIKGHSYVFWYQQVLKNEFKFLISFQNENVFDETGMPKERFSAKCLPNSPCSLEIQATKLEDSAVYFCASSQSRDSLGNTIYFGEGSWLTVV.

The chain has TRBV19 and TRBJ1-2; 9 bases agree with TRBD1. CDR1 and CDR2 from the germline V gene are LNHDA and SQIVND (reference sequence). The J segment lost 7 bases and the V segment lost 7 bases, leaving 10 bases of the junction unmatched. This CDR3 comprises 14 residues. The CDR3 loop is CASTRDRAAGGYTF. The CDR3, as DNA: TGTGCCAGTACCCGGGACAGGGCGGCGGGTGGCTACACCTTC.

This clone was seen only once. This chain connects TRBV7-9 to TRBJ2-2, with TRBD1 matching over 9 bases. With 4 bases clipped from V and 4 bases from J, the junction kept 13 bases outside the gene matches. The CDR3 is 18 amino acids. Germline-derived CDR1 and CDR2 are SEHNR and FQNEAQ (reference sequence). CDR3 sequence (DNA): TGTGCCAGCAGCTGGCCCACAGACAGGGGGGTGACCACCGGGGAGCTGTTTTTT. Encoded protein: CASSWPTDRGVTTGELFF.

The rearrangement uses TRBV6-5 and TRBJ1-2; D possibly corresponds to TRBD1 (5 bases). CDR3 length: 11 amino acids. Germline assignment: CDR1 MNHEY and CDR2 SVGAGI. The V gene lost 6 bases and the J gene lost 8 bases, with 10 bases spanning the gap. CDR3 coding DNA: TGTGCCAGCAGAGGGGCCTTCGGCTACACCTTC. It translates to CASRGAFGYTF.

The chain recombines TRBV9 with TRBJ2-3, with TRBD2 as a possible D gene (7 bases). The CDR3 extends over 16 amino acids. V was trimmed by 4 bases and J by 6 bases, leaving 21 bases between them. Germline CDR1 reads SGDLS; CDR2 reads YYNGEE. The CDR3 loop reads CASSHGTRGATDTQYF. In DNA, the CDR3 is TGTGCCAGCAGCCACGGGACTCGGGGGGCAACCGATACGCAGTATTTT. The full variable domain, its missing parts supplied by reference TRBV9 and TRBJ2-3, is DSGVTQTPKHLITATGQRVTLRCSPRSGDLSVYWYQQSLDQGLQFLIQYYNGEERAKGNILERFSAQQFPDLHSELNLSSLELGDSALYFCASSHGTRGATDTQYFGPGTRLTVL.